This is a list of T cell receptor beta chains from one sample in a study of blood T cell repertoires in COVID-19. Sequenced by immunoSEQ multiplex PCR; TCRdb stores in-frame clones only, minus some. Altogether about 250,000 clones are present, 70% to 90% being singletons, with the ten largest covering 0.8%. The sequenced material came from peripheral blood. Source of these receptors: a woman in her twenties or thirties with acute or convalescent COVID-19. CDR3s include the opening cysteine and the closing phenylalanine or tryptophan. The D gene is left open where the match is weak. Size tells how often a clone was seen (once, few, many) or the class of an expanded clone, and some rows leave it out.

D gene	J gene	clone size	V gene	CDR3 protein	CDR3 DNA
-	TRBJ2-2	-	TRBV6-4	CASSDRGTGELFF	TGTGCCAGCAGTGACAGGGGCACCGGGGAGCTGTTTTTT
-	TRBJ2-1	once	TRBV19	CASSIGERHNEQFF	TGTGCCAGTAGTATAGGGGAGAGACACAATGAGCAGTTCTTC
TRBD2	TRBJ2-3	-	TRBV5-1	CASSWDPSTRERVDTQYF	TGCGCCAGCAGCTGGGATCCCTCTACGCGGGAGAGGGTAGATACGCAGTATTTT
-	TRBJ2-7	-	TRBV10-3	CAISELGAGAYEQYF	TGTGCCATCAGTGAGCTGGGGGCAGGGGCCTACGAGCAGTACTTC
TRBD2	TRBJ2-1	-	TRBV24-1	CATSSTSGRRGEQFF	TGTGCCACCAGTAGCACTAGCGGGAGGAGAGGTGAGCAGTTCTTC
-	TRBJ2-1	-	TRBV10-3	CATGLSHNEQFF	TGTGCCACCGGACTGTCCCACAATGAGCAGTTCTTC
-	TRBJ1-3	-	TRBV30	CAWGTGNTIYF	TGTGCCTGGGGGACCGGGAACACCATATATTTT
TRBD1	TRBJ1-4	-	TRBV5-1	CASSSGQGDEKLFF	TGCGCCAGCAGCTCGGGACAGGGGGATGAAAAACTGTTTTTT
TRBD1	TRBJ1-3	-	TRBV6-1	CASSELQGLGNTIYF	TGTGCCAGCAGTGAATTACAGGGGCTAGGAAACACCATATATTTT
-	TRBJ2-1	-	TRBV7-9	CASSFLAGISYNEQFF	TGTGCCAGCAGCTTTCTGGCGGGTATCTCCTACAATGAGCAGTTCTTC
TRBD2	TRBJ2-1	-	TRBV13	CASCAGGYNEQFF	TGTGCCAGCTGCGCGGGAGGGTACAATGAGCAGTTCTTC
-	TRBJ1-3	-	TRBV9	CASSPQGSGNTIYF	TGTGCCAGCAGCCCGCAGGGGTCTGGAAACACCATATATTTT